Listed below are T cell receptor beta chains from one sample, sequenced in a study of cytomegalovirus exposure and HLA in healthy donors. Measured with immunoSEQ multiplex PCR; TCRdb has only the in-frame clones, and not every one. The listing records around 140,000 clones. Sequencing input: PBMCs. Source of these receptors: a male donor in good health and CMV-seronegative. Each CDR3 is given with its conserved first and last residue. D genes are given only for firm matches.

>TRBD2|TRBJ2-1|TRBV7-7
CASSSASGRVSTNEQFF
TGTGCCAGCAGCTCGGCTAGCGGGAGGGTCTCGACCAATGAGCAGTTCTTC
>TRBD1|TRBJ2-7|TRBV7-9
CASSSPQGSSYEQYF
TGTGCCAGCAGCTCACCACAGGGGAGCTCCTACGAGCAGTACTTC
>TRBD1|TRBJ1-1|TRBV19
CASTADRVEAFF
TGTGCCAGTACCGCCGACAGGGTCGAAGCTTTCTTT
>TRBD1|TRBJ2-1|TRBV2
CASSGDRGDEQFF
TGTGCCAGCAGTGGGGACAGGGGGGATGAGCAGTTCTTC
>TRBD2|TRBJ2-1|TRBV5-6
CASSYRGSGRAGEQFF
TGTGCCAGCAGCTACCGGGGGAGCGGGAGGGCCGGGGAGCAGTTCTTC
>NA|TRBJ1-6|TRBV27
CASSLYPGGGTSSYNSPLHF
TGTGCCAGCAGTTTATACCCCGGGGGAGGGACTAGCTCCTATAATTCACCCCTCCACTTT
>NA|TRBJ1-3|TRBV14
CASSQYGGAGSSGNTIYF
TGTGCCAGCAGCCAATATGGAGGGGCCGGGAGCTCTGGAAACACCATATATTTT
>TRBD1|TRBJ1-5|TRBV7-8
CASSFYTGQVEQPQHF
TGTGCCAGCAGCTTTTATACTGGACAGGTTGAACAGCCCCAGCATTTT
>NA|TRBJ1-1|TRBV28
CASSFSPSGTEAFF
TGTGCCAGCAGTTTTTCTCCGTCGGGGACTGAAGCTTTCTTT
>NA|TRBJ1-1|TRBV5-8
CASSLAWSHTEAFF
TGTGCCAGCAGCTTGGCGTGGAGTCACACTGAAGCTTTCTTT
>NA|TRBJ1-5|TRBV19
CASSISDSPNQPQHF
TGTGCCAGTAGTATATCCGACAGCCCTAATCAGCCCCAGCATTTT
>NA|TRBJ1-2|TRBV29-1
CSVEVVQGWGYTF
TGCAGCGTTGAGGTGGTACAGGGTTGGGGCTACACCTTC
>TRBD2|TRBJ2-2|TRBV18
CASSSLARRSNTGELFF
TGTGCCAGCTCGTCACTAGCGCGACGCTCGAACACCGGGGAGCTGTTTTTT
>TRBD2|TRBJ2-3|TRBV28
CASSSPASGGSTDTQYF
TGTGCCAGCAGTTCCCCGGCTAGCGGGGGGTCCACAGATACGCAGTATTTT
>NA|TRBJ1-4|TRBV5-1
CASSLPQGLNEKLFF
TGCGCCAGCAGCTTGCCCCAGGGGCTAAATGAAAAACTGTTTTTT
>NA|TRBJ1-1|TRBV27
CASSLAENTEAFF
TGTGCCAGCAGTTTGGCGGAGAACACTGAAGCTTTCTTT